The next 32 T cell receptor beta chains were all read from a single sample in a study of shared clonotypes between healthy human individuals. The table came from immunoSEQ multiplex PCR; TCRdb's copy has only in-frame clones and leaves some out. This sample has about 330,000 clones; about 74% occur once, and the top ten carry around a tenth. The specimen sequenced was memory CD4+ T cells sorted from blood. Subset in this sample: CD45RA-negative fraction. These receptors were collected from a man aged 25-45 years in good health.

The J gene is TRBJ2-1, the V gene TRBV5-6; D call uncertain. Germline V lookup: CDR1 SGHDT, CDR2 YYEEEE. Trimming took 4 bases from V and 7 from J, leaving 15 bases between them. This CDR3 comprises 14 residues. Here the CDR3 DNA reads TGTGCCAGCAGCCAATGGAGAACCCTAAATGAGCAGTTCTTC. This translates into CASSQWRTLNEQFF.

V usage is TRBV19 and J usage is TRBJ2-1, with D perhaps assigned TRBD1 or TRBD2 (5 bases each). The CDR3 runs to 13 residues. Trimming removed 4 bases from V and 4 bases from J, with 8 bases in between. Germline-derived CDR1 and CDR2 are LNHDA and SQIVND (reference sequence). The CDR3 reads CASSRDRYNEQFF. DNA of the CDR3: TGTGCCAGTAGTAGGGACCGTTACAATGAGCAGTTCTTC. Full variable domain (outside the CDR3, taken from reference TRBV19 and TRBJ2-1): DGGITQSPKYLFRKEGQNVTLSCEQNLNHDAMYWYRQDPGQGLRLIYYSQIVNDFQKGDIAEGYSVSREKKESFPLTVTSAQKNPTAFYLCASSRDRYNEQFFGPGTRLTVL.

The chain employs TRBV15 and TRBJ1-5, with D perhaps matching TRBD1 (6 bases). Germline V gives CDR1 LNHNV, CDR2 YYDKDF (reference sequence). This CDR3 is 16 amino acids long. Trimming took off 0 bases at V and 6 bases at J, with 15 bases between the two ends. CDR3 nucleotide sequence: TGTGCCACCAGCAGAGATAGGGGGGCGCCGGTTCAGCCCCAGCATTTT. This encodes CATSRDRGAPVQPQHF.

The chain recombines TRBV18 with TRBJ2-7; no definite D call. Germline CDR1 KGHSH, CDR2 LQKENI. The CDR3 covers 13 residues. With 2 bases removed from V and 6 bases from J, the gap between germline ends came to 11 bases. The CDR3 DNA sequence: TGTGCCAGCTCACCATCTAAACCCCTCGAGCAGTACTTC. Protein product: CASSPSKPLEQYF.

Many counts were recorded for this clone. The J gene is TRBJ2-7, the V gene TRBV19; D is perhaps TRBD2 (6 bases). V was clipped by 3 bases and J by 6 bases, with 15 bases between them. The CDR3 totals 14 residues. Per the germline V gene, CDR1 is LNHDA and CDR2 is SQIVND (reference sequence). CDR3 coding DNA: TGTGCCAGTAGTATCCTAGCGCCGGCCGCCGAGCAGTACTTC. Translating gives CASSILAPAAEQYF.

The chain recombines TRBV5-1 with TRBJ1-4; D might be TRBD1 (6 bases). The CDR3 extends over 15 amino acids. Germline V gene data show CDR1 as SGHRS and CDR2 as YFSETQ. Trimming left V 4 bases short and J 12 bases short, with 22 bases between. This CDR3 is CASSPTGTNEGELFF. The CDR3 nucleotides read TGCGCCAGCAGCCCTACAGGGACTAATGAAGGGGAACTGTTTTTT.

This chain connects TRBV2 to TRBJ2-1; weak D call: TRBD1 (6 bases). This CDR3 region has 14 residues. Germline V gene data show CDR1 as SNHLY and CDR2 as FYNNEI. The V end was cut by 1 base, the J end by 2 bases, with 6 bases between. The CDR3 loop is CASSEGQAYNEQFF. The CDR3 bases are TGTGCCAGCAGTGAAGGACAGGCCTACAATGAGCAGTTCTTC.

CDR3 nucleotides: TGTGCCAGCAGTACAGGGTCCTCCGGGGAGCTGTTTTTT. This gives the protein CASSTGSSGELFF. V and J are TRBV6-1 and TRBJ2-2; TRBD1 might be the D (6 bases). Germline values: CDR1 MNHNS, CDR2 SASEGT. V dropped 5 bases and J dropped 6 bases, with 10 bases sitting between them. The CDR3 is 13 amino acids.

This clone was counted once. The V gene is TRBV18, the J gene TRBJ2-3; TRBD2 aligns across 8 bases. Germline CDR1 KGHSH, CDR2 LQKENI. Trimming removed 6 bases from V and 2 bases from J; junction bases left unmatched: 10. The length of the CDR3 is 16 residues. CDR3 sequence reads: CASSARGGRDTDTQYF. The DNA for the CDR3 is TGTGCCAGCTCTGCCCGGGGGGGCCGAGACACAGATACGCAGTATTTT.

The V gene is TRBV5-1, the J gene TRBJ2-1; 10 nucleotides align to TRBD2. In germline, CDR1 is SGHRS, CDR2 YFSETQ. With 3 bases clipped from V and 8 bases from J, the junction kept 11 bases outside the gene matches. There are 16 residues in the CDR3. CDR3 protein: CASSSSSGSLSHEQFF. CDR3 bases: TGCGCCAGCAGCTCTTCTAGCGGGAGCTTGTCGCATGAGCAGTTCTTC.

The chain employs TRBV29-1 and TRBJ2-1; TRBD2 agrees at 7 bases. The length of the CDR3 is 16 residues. Germline-derived CDR1 and CDR2 are SQVTM and ANQGSEA. Trimming cost V 1 base and J 4 bases; bases outside gene matches: 10. Here the CDR3 reads CSVEGGDYQQYNEQFF. The CDR3 DNA follows: TGCAGCGTTGAAGGGGGGGACTATCAACAGTACAATGAGCAGTTCTTC.

This clone occurred a few times. The chain has TRBV18 and TRBJ2-1; 10 nucleotides match TRBD1. With 5 bases clipped from V and 4 bases from J, the junction kept 5 bases outside the gene matches. CDR1 is KGHSH, CDR2 LQKENI, per germline. This CDR3 has 15 residues. The CDR3 loop is CASSSTGGQYNEQFF. For the CDR3, the DNA is TGTGCCAGCTCATCGACAGGGGGCCAATACAATGAGCAGTTCTTC.

The table lists this clone with a few counts. This chain connects TRBV7-8 to TRBJ2-3; D may be TRBD1 (6 bases). The CDR3 contains 15 residues. Germline assignment: CDR1 SGHVS and CDR2 FQNEAQ. Trimming took off 7 bases at V and 2 bases at J, with 16 bases between the two ends. In nucleotides, the CDR3 is TGTGCCAGCATCCCACACAGGGTTTTCACAGATACGCAGTATTTT. Translating it yields CASIPHRVFTDTQYF.

In this sample, this clone turned up once. The chain is built from TRBV6-5 and TRBJ2-7, with D uncertain. TRBJ2-5 explains the end of the DNA better; the J call may be wrong. This CDR3 contains 13 residues. Germline V lookup: CDR1 MNHEY, CDR2 SVGAGI. CDR3 coding DNA: TGTGCCAGCAGTTACGCCCGACAAGAGACCCAGTACTTC. It is translated as CASSYARQETQYF.

J is TRBJ2-6 and V is TRBV5-4, with D possibly called TRBD1 or TRBD2 (5 bases each). The CDR3 is made up of 16 amino acids. Trimming shortened V by 0 bases and J by 0 bases, and 7 bases separated the two germline ends. Germline V gene data show CDR1 as SGHNT and CDR2 as YYREEE (reference sequence). CDR3 nucleotide sequence: TGTGCCAGCAGCTTGGATGGGGGCTCTGGGGCCAACGTCCTGACTTTC. It codes for CASSLDGGSGANVLTF.

V is TRBV7-9 and J is TRBJ2-5; either TRBD1 or TRBD2 may supply D (5 bases each). Trimming took 1 base from V and 2 from J, leaving 11 bases between them. Per germline, CDR1 SEHNR and CDR2 FQNEAQ (reference sequence). The CDR3 covers 15 residues. CDR3 residues: CASSLGVGEQETQYF. Written as DNA, the CDR3 is TGTGCCAGCAGCTTAGGGGTGGGGGAACAAGAGACCCAGTACTTC.

The chain combines TRBV12-1 with TRBJ1-2; the DNA was not used to check the table's D call, TRBD1. TRBV12-1 represents a pseudogene. This CDR3 is 16 amino acids long. The CDR3 spells CASSSRQRQGDYGYTF. The CDR3 DNA reads as TGTGCCAGCAGCTCCCGGCAGCGGCAGGGGGACTATGGCTACACCTTC.

This clone has more than one count but fewer than ten. The chain has TRBV6-6 and TRBJ2-2; no definite D call. CDR1 and CDR2 from the germline V gene are MNHNY and SVGAGI (reference sequence). The V gene lost 8 bases and the J gene lost 5 bases, with 9 bases spanning the gap. This CDR3 comprises 12 residues. CDR3 in DNA: TGTGCCAGCCGTACAAAGACCGGGGAGCTGTTTTTT. It yields the protein CASRTKTGELFF.

V and J are TRBV4-1 and TRBJ1-2, with D perhaps TRBD1 (5 bases). Trimming left V 0 bases short and J 4 bases short, with 12 bases between. CDR1 is MGHRA and CDR2 is YSYEKL in the germline V gene. The CDR3 sequence is 15 residues long. The CDR3 region is CASSQDRGDFYGYTF. The CDR3 coding sequence is TGCGCCAGCAGCCAAGATCGGGGGGACTTCTATGGCTACACCTTC.

This clone was detected only once. The chain has TRBV2 and TRBJ1-1; 9 bases are shared with TRBD1. J gave up 6 bases and V 5 bases, and 4 bases lay outside the gene matches. CDR3 size: 13 residues. Germline V lookup: CDR1 SNHLY, CDR2 FYNNEI. CDR3 loop: CASSIRQGAEAFF. CDR3 nucleotides: TGTGCCAGCAGTATCCGACAGGGGGCTGAAGCTTTCTTT.

The V gene is TRBV5-6, the J gene TRBJ1-4, with TRBD1 identical over 7 bases. The V segment lost 0 bases and the J segment 13 bases; nucleotides outside the gene matches: 6. Germline CDR1 and CDR2: SGHDT and YYEEEE. This CDR3 contains 13 residues. The CDR3 region is CASSLVTPGGLFF. In nucleotides, the CDR3 is TGTGCCAGCAGCTTGGTTACCCCAGGGGGACTGTTTTTT.

The chain uses TRBV6-1 and TRBJ1-5, with D possibly TRBD1 on 6 matching bases. Germline V lookup: CDR1 MNHNS, CDR2 SASEGT. The V end lost 1 base, the J end lost 5 bases, and 15 bases lay between the germline ends. This CDR3 has 16 residues. The CDR3: CASSEDPTGYYQPQHF. The DNA for the CDR3 is TGTGCCAGCAGTGAAGATCCGACAGGCTATTATCAGCCCCAGCATTTT.

The rearrangement joins TRBV7-9 to TRBJ1-3, with D uncertain. CDR3 length: 16 residues. Germline values: CDR1 SEHNR, CDR2 FQNEAQ (reference sequence). Trimming stripped 1 base from V and 0 bases from J, with 10 bases between. CDR3 DNA sequence: TGTGCCAGCAGCTTAGGCAGGCCAGGCTCTGGAAACACCATATATTTT. It translates to CASSLGRPGSGNTIYF.

The table lists this clone with a few counts. The chain couples TRBV19 to TRBJ2-7; the match to TRBD1 covers 8 bases. The CDR3 extends over 14 amino acids. Germline V gene lookup returns CDR1 LNHDA and CDR2 SQIVND (reference sequence). J was trimmed by 2 bases and V by 4 bases; bases with no gene match: 4. CDR3 DNA sequence: TGTGCCAGTAGTAGGACAGGGACCACCTACGAGCAGTACTTC. Translating gives CASSRTGTTYEQYF.

The J gene is TRBJ2-1, the V gene TRBV10-2; perhaps TRBD1 as D (5 bases). The CDR3 sequence is 13 residues long. Germline lookup yields CDR1 WSHSY and CDR2 SAAADI. V was clipped by 8 bases and J by 9 bases, with 17 bases between them. The CDR3 coding sequence is TGCGCCAGCGGACACCTCTACAATAGTGAGCAGTTCTTC. It translates to CASGHLYNSEQFF.

This chain uses TRBV5-4 with TRBJ2-3; perhaps TRBD2 as D (5 bases). The CDR3 has 18 amino acids. Trimming shortened V by 0 bases and J by 1 base, and 18 bases separated the two germline ends. Germline V gene sequence: CDR1 SGHNT, CDR2 YYREEE (reference sequence). CDR3 coding DNA: TGTGCCAGCAGCTTGGCGGGGATGGGAGTGTCTGGCACAGATACGCAGTATTTT. Its protein product is CASSLAGMGVSGTDTQYF.

The chain employs TRBV18 and TRBJ1-5; 7 bases match TRBD1. The junction had 10 bases not matched to a gene; V was cut back by 3 bases and J by 5 bases. The CDR3 is made up of 16 amino acids. The germline V gene encodes CDR1 KGHSH and CDR2 LQKENI. Here the CDR3 DNA reads TGTGCCAGCTCACCGTCGGCACCAGGGGGGGATCAGCCCCAGCATTTT. It codes for CASSPSAPGGDQPQHF.

This clone came up a few times. The chain is built from TRBV29-1 and TRBJ2-1; 13 bases align to TRBD2. Germline trimming cut 3 bases from V and 8 bases from J; bases unmatched to any gene: 7. The CDR3 length is 15 residues. The germline V gene encodes CDR1 SQVTM and CDR2 ANQGSEA. CDR3: CSVDGLAGVIYEQFF. The CDR3 nucleotides read TGCAGCGTTGATGGACTAGCGGGAGTCATCTATGAGCAGTTCTTC.

The chain links TRBV25-1 to TRBJ2-7, with 11 bases aligning to TRBD2. V was clipped by 1 base and J by 3 bases; unmatched bases: 8. Germline V gene data show CDR1 as MGHDK and CDR2 as SYGVNS. The CDR3 totals 17 residues. The CDR3 bases are TGTGCCAGCAGTGAATCCACTAGCGGGAGTAAATACTACGAGCAGTACTTC. Encoded protein: CASSESTSGSKYYEQYF.

The rearrangement uses TRBV19 and TRBJ2-1; D remains unclear. The CDR3 has 13 residues. V lost 3 bases, J lost 4 bases, and 7 bases lay in between. The V gene's germline CDR1 is LNHDA and CDR2 SQIVND (reference sequence). CDR3 coding DNA: TGTGCCAGTAGTATTCAGAGATACAATGAGCAGTTCTTC. This sequence encodes CASSIQRYNEQFF.

The rearrangement joins TRBV6-6 to TRBJ2-2; TRBD2 is a possible D gene (6 bases). In germline, CDR1 is MNHNY, CDR2 SVGAGI (reference sequence). V was trimmed by 0 bases and J by 5 bases, leaving 13 bases between them. The CDR3 length is 16 residues. As DNA, the CDR3 is TGTGCCAGCAGTTACTCCCGGGACGGAGGGACCGGGGAGCTGTTTTTT. This codes for CASSYSRDGGTGELFF.

This clone was counted only a few times. This same CDR3 is encoded by further DNA sequences in the sample. The chain employs TRBV5-6 and TRBJ1-5; tentatively, D is TRBD1 (6 bases). The CDR3 has 16 amino acids. The V end was cut by 1 base, the J end by 6 bases, with 17 bases between. Germline assignment: CDR1 SGHDT and CDR2 YYEEEE. The CDR3 reads CASSLTASRGFQPQHF. In DNA, the CDR3 is TGTGCCAGCAGCTTGACTGCCTCCAGGGGATTTCAGCCCCAGCATTTT.